The 8 T cell receptor beta chains presented below share a single source sample, sequenced in a study of blood T cell repertoires in COVID-19. TCRdb keeps only in-frame clones here, not all; method: immunoSEQ multiplex PCR. The sample contains 250,000 to 350,000 clones, approximately 88% of which appear only once. Sequenced material: PBMCs or T cells enriched from blood (not recorded which). The receptors were gathered from a woman younger than 30 who had recovered from COVID-19.

The chain combines TRBV11-3 with TRBJ2-3, with 12 bases that match TRBD2. V lost 5 bases and J lost 5; bases outside the gene matches: 5. Germline assignment: CDR1 SGHNT and CDR2 YENEEA. The CDR3 length is 15 residues. The CDR3 DNA is TGTGCCAGCAGCGCCTCGGGACTAGCGGGAGATACGCAGTATTTT. As protein: CASSASGLAGDTQYF.

The rearrangement uses TRBV30 and TRBJ1-2; D might be TRBD1 (5 bases). The CDR3 is 14 amino acids. Trimming removed 5 bases at V and 8 bases at J, with 21 bases between. Per germline, CDR1 GTSNPN and CDR2 SVGIG (reference sequence). CDR3 bases: TGTGCCTGGGAGGGGAAGGGGTATTATTCCGGCTACACCTTC. It yields the protein CAWEGKGYYSGYTF. The full variable domain, with the rest looked up from reference TRBV30 and TRBJ1-2, is SQTIHQWPATLVQPVGSPLSLECTVEGTSNPNLYWYRQAAGRGLQLLFYSVGIGQISSEVPQNLSASRPQDRQFILSSKKLLLSDSGFYLCAWEGKGYYSGYTFGSGTRLTVV.

This rearrangement joins TRBV27 to TRBJ1-5; 8 positions agree with TRBD1. The trim removed 3 bases at V and 4 bases at J, leaving 2 bases unmatched. Germline CDR1 reads MNHEY; CDR2 reads SMNVEV (reference sequence). There are 14 residues in the CDR3. The CDR3 region has the DNA TGTGCCAGCAGTTTTACAGGGGGGAATCAGCCCCAGCATTTT. Amino acids: CASSFTGGNQPQHF.

CDR3 DNA: TGCAGCGTGATAGACAGCCTAAACACTGAAGCTTTCTTT. Its protein is CSVIDSLNTEAFF. This chain joins TRBV29-1 and TRBJ1-1; tentative D call: TRBD1 (5 bases). CDR1 is SQVTM and CDR2 is ANQGSEA in the germline V gene. V was cut by 6 bases and J by 2 bases, with 13 bases left in between. The CDR3 covers 13 residues.

The chain carries TRBV6-2 or TRBV6-3 and TRBJ1-4; 8 nucleotides align to TRBD1. The CDR3 has 16 amino acids. Germline CDR1 is MNHEY and CDR2 is SVGEGT. V lost 1 base to trimming and J lost 7 bases; unmatched junction nucleotides: 8. The CDR3 nucleotides read TGTGCCAGCAGTTACTTCACCGGGACAGGCGTTGAAAAACTGTTTTTT. Translating it yields CASSYFTGTGVEKLFF.

This clone was picked up a small number of times. The V and J genes are TRBV7-2 and TRBJ1-1, with D possibly matching TRBD1 (5 bases). Trimming stripped 4 bases from V and 4 bases from J, with 16 bases between. The CDR3 runs to 15 residues. In germline, CDR1 is SGHTA, CDR2 FQGNSA. The CDR3 DNA reads as TGTGCCAGCAGCTATACCCTGGAGGGGTCCACTGAAGCTTTCTTT. As protein: CASSYTLEGSTEAFF.

This chain joins TRBV12-3 or TRBV12-4 and TRBJ1-6, with D uncertain. Between the trimmed V and J ends, which lost 9 bases and 5 bases, there was a span of 11 bases. The CDR3 spans 13 residues. The CDR3 reads CASWQKNNSPLHF. The CDR3 DNA sequence: TGTGCCAGTTGGCAGAAGAATAATTCACCCCTCCACTTT.

The chain carries TRBV29-1 and TRBJ1-4, with D hard to call. The CDR3 spans 13 residues. Germline V gives CDR1 SQVTM, CDR2 ANQGSEA. Trimming stripped 2 bases from V and 5 bases from J, with 9 bases between. CDR3 loop: CSVEPLFNEKLFF. As DNA, the CDR3 is TGCAGCGTTGAACCCCTGTTCAATGAAAAACTGTTTTTT.